This T cell receptor beta chain is from a study of vaccination effects on CD4 cells after COVID-19. Across the whole study: Sampling occurred a median 72 days post second dose, range 14 to 241.

Clones were read by immunoSEQ multiplex PCR, and TCRdb kept only the in-frame ones, dropping some. The data hold 35,000 to 55,000 clones, with approximately 77% observed a single time. Cells that had been cultured for roughly eleven days were the source of isolated CD4+ T cells. It was two doses of either the BNT162b2 or mRNA-1273 vaccine that participants received. V lost 5 bases and J lost 4, with 12 bases in between. Looked up from germline, CDR1 is SEHNR and CDR2 is FQNEAQ (reference sequence). The CDR3 consists of 14 residues. This clone has a handful of counts. Its antigen is not identified. Sequenced here: CD4+ T cells from PBMCs cultured without peptide, sampled after COVID-19 vaccination. This sequence was found in a human donor who received a COVID-19 vaccine. J is TRBJ1-5 and V is TRBV7-9; no reliable D call. As DNA, the CDR3 is TGTGCCAGCAGCCCACCGGAGTCGAATCAGCCCCAGCATTTT. As protein: CASSPPESNQPQHF.